The rows below give T cell receptor beta chains drawn from one sample of a study of blood T cells in healthy people across ages. TCRdb analysed the 5' RACE reads with MiXCR anew, one entry per CDR3 protein. The sample includes more than 500,000 distinct CDR3 sequences, 27% of them seen just once. The material sequenced was blood. The receptors were gathered from a woman aged 70-85 years in good health. CDR3s include the opening cysteine and the closing phenylalanine or tryptophan. The order of the fields is clone size, D gene, V gene, J gene, CDR3 DNA, CDR3 protein. D genes are given only for firm matches. Part of the rows lack a size; the others show once, few, many or a class for expanded clones.

many,.,TRBV7-3,TRBJ1-1,TGTGCCAGCAGCTTAGAAAGGGGCTCTGAAGCTTTCTTT,CASSLERGSEAFF
.,TRBD1,TRBV30,TRBJ2-2,TGTGCCTGGAGCCCGGGACAGGGGGCCACCGGGGAGCTGTTTTTT,CAWSPGQGATGELFF
many,.,TRBV6-6,TRBJ2-5,TGTGCCAGCAGTTACCAGATGGCCCAGTACTTC,CASSYQMAQYF
few,TRBD2,TRBV4-2,TRBJ2-1,TGTGCCAGCAGCCAAGATAGAGCTAGCGGATACAATGAGCAGTTCTTC,CASSQDRASGYNEQFF
.,TRBD2,TRBV6-1,TRBJ2-7,TGTGCCAGCAGTGAAGCATCGGGGGGAACGTACGAGCAGTACTTC,CASSEASGGTYEQYF
.,.,TRBV20-1,TRBJ2-3,TGCAGTGCTTTCGTTGGGGGTTCCACAGATACGCAGTATTTT,CSAFVGGSTDTQYF
.,.,TRBV21-1,TRBJ1-5,TGTGCCAGCAGCAAAGGGTCGAGGCCGATGGGTCAGCCCCAGCATTTT,CASSKGSRPMGQPQHF
few,TRBD1,TRBV6-2/TRBV6-3,TRBJ2-5,TGTGCCAGCAGCCAGAGGGGGCGCAGGCAAGAGACCCAGTACTTC,CASSQRGRRQETQYF
few,TRBD1,TRBV7-2,TRBJ2-7,TGTGCCAGCAGCAGAGGGACAGGGGCACCCTACGAGCAGTACTTC,CASSRGTGAPYEQYF
few,.,TRBV7-9,TRBJ1-2,TGTGCCAGCAGCCCCCCCCGGACTAACTATGGCTACACCTTC,CASSPPRTNYGYTF
.,TRBD1,TRBV20-1,TRBJ1-4,TGCAGTGCGGAAACAAGACAGGGAAAACTGTTTTTT,CSAETRQGKLFF
.,TRBD1,TRBV28,TRBJ1-6,TGTGCCAGCAGCCGAGCGGAGGGGGCGTATTCACCCCTCCACTTT,CASSRAEGAYSPLHF
few,.,TRBV5-1,TRBJ2-5,TGCGCCAGCAGCTTGGTAGACGTGAAAGAGCAGTACTTC,CASSLVDVKEQYF
many,.,TRBV7-8,TRBJ1-2,TGTGCCAGCAGCTACAGGGAAACAGACTATGGCTACACCTTC,CASSYRETDYGYTF
few,.,TRBV25-1,TRBJ1-4,TGTGCCAGCAGTGAGCCGCTCAGGAATGAAAAACTGTTTTTT,CASSEPLRNEKLFF
.,.,TRBV7-3,TRBJ2-5,TGTGCCAGCAGCGCGAACGGGGGGCATGAGACCCAGTACTTC,CASSANGGHETQYF
.,.,TRBV20-1,TRBJ1-1,TGCAGTGCTAGGGAGGGTATCGGGACAAGAACGCCCGCTCAAACTCCTCCTGAAGCTTTCTTT,CSAREGIGTRTPAQTPPEAFF
.,TRBD1,TRBV5-1,TRBJ1-4,TGCGCCAGCAGCTTCGCCGGGACAGACGAGGAAAAACTGTTTTTT,CASSFAGTDEEKLFF
few,.,TRBV7-3,TRBJ2-5,TGTGCCAGCAGCTCCTCGGGGGTTCAAGAGACCCAGTACTTC,CASSSSGVQETQYF
.,.,TRBV7-7,TRBJ2-5,TGTGCTAGCAGCCCAACAGGTGTAGGCCAAGAGACCCAGTACTTC,CASSPTGVGQETQYF
.,.,TRBV2,TRBJ2-7,TGTGCCAGCAGTGAACGACGGATCAATTCCTACGAGCAGTACTTC,CASSERRINSYEQYF
.,TRBD1,TRBV20-1,TRBJ1-2,TGCAGTGCCACGACCGGGACAGGGAAGGGCTACACCTTC,CSATTGTGKGYTF
.,.,TRBV30,TRBJ2-2,TGTGCCTGGAGGGGGGTCACCGGGGAGCTGTTTTTT,CAWRGVTGELFF
.,.,TRBV4-3,TRBJ1-1,TGCGCCAGCAGCCAAGTTTCGGGAACTGAAGCTTTCTTT,CASSQVSGTEAFF
once,.,TRBV20-1,TRBJ1-4,TGCAGTGCTACAGCCAGGACAACTAATGAAAAACTGTTTTTT,CSATARTTNEKLFF
.,.,TRBV29-1,TRBJ1-1,TGCAGCGTTGAAGATCAAAGATTCCTGAACACTGAAGCTTTCTTT,CSVEDQRFLNTEAFF
.,.,TRBV20-1,TRBJ1-2,TGCAGTGCTAGTCTGGGATACGGTGGCTACACCTTC,CSASLGYGGYTF
few,.,TRBV11-2,TRBJ2-7,TGTGCCAGCAGCTTAAATGTCTACGAGCAGTACTTC,CASSLNVYEQYF
.,.,TRBV30,TRBJ1-2,TGTGCCTGGGCCAGGGTCAGCTATGGCTACACCTTC,CAWARVSYGYTF
.,TRBD2,TRBV7-2,TRBJ2-2,TGTGCCAGCCGACCTAGGGGCGCAGCGGGGACTAACACCGGGGAGCTGTTTTTT,CASRPRGAAGTNTGELFF
many,.,TRBV3-1,TRBJ2-1,TGTGCCAGCAGCCAGCGAGGGAATGAGCAGTTCTTC,CASSQRGNEQFF
.,.,TRBV5-1,TRBJ1-2,TGCGTCAGCAGCTTTGGCGGGGACCGCTATGGCTACACCTTC,CVSSFGGDRYGYTF
few,TRBD1,TRBV12-3/TRBV12-4,TRBJ2-1,TGTGCCAGCAGTCCACGGACAGGGGGCAATTGGGATGAGCAGTTCTTC,CASSPRTGGNWDEQFF
few,.,TRBV6-2/TRBV6-3,TRBJ1-2,TGTGCCAACCTACCTGGACAGCACTATGGCTACACCTTC,CANLPGQHYGYTF
.,.,TRBV7-3,TRBJ2-3,TGTGCCAGCACCCCGGCCCGGGGGCGTTTAGCAGATACGCAGTATTTT,CASTPARGRLADTQYF
few,.,TRBV18,TRBJ2-5,TGTGCCAGCTCACCGACGGAACGGAGAATTCAAGAGACCCAGTACTTC,CASSPTERRIQETQYF
.,.,TRBV30,TRBJ1-5,TGTGCCTGGAGTGGGGGTCTCTGGCAGCCCCAGCATTTT,CAWSGGLWQPQHF
few,TRBD2,TRBV10-3,TRBJ2-7,TGTGCCACCCTACTAGCGGGAGCCTACGAGCAGTACTTC,CATLLAGAYEQYF
few,TRBD1,TRBV5-6,TRBJ2-3,TGTGCCAGCAGCGACACAGGGGCTTACACAGATACGCAGTATTTT,CASSDTGAYTDTQYF
few,TRBD1,TRBV2,TRBJ2-4,TGTGCCAGCAGGGCCGGGACAGGGGCCCTAAGAGCCAAAAACATTCAGTACTTC,CASRAGTGALRAKNIQYF
.,.,TRBV12-3/TRBV12-4,TRBJ1-2,TGTGCCAGCAGTTTTCTCAGGGACGGCTACACCTTC,CASSFLRDGYTF
.,TRBD2,TRBV7-2,TRBJ2-1,TGTGCCAGCAGCCCGACTCGGGGTAGCGGGCCCTACAATGAGCAGTTCTTC,CASSPTRGSGPYNEQFF
few,TRBD2,TRBV20-1,TRBJ2-4,TGCAGTGCACCTCCTAGCGGGGGGCGATCAAACATTCGGTACTTC,CSAPPSGGRSNIRYF
few,.,TRBV9,TRBJ2-1,TGTGCCAGCAGCGTCGGAACTAGTTTTGGTGAGCAGTTCTTC,CASSVGTSFGEQFF
few,.,TRBV18,TRBJ2-7,TGTGCCAGCTCCTCCGCAGGGGGGCCGCTCTACGAGCAGTACTTC,CASSSAGGPLYEQYF
.,TRBD2,TRBV20-1,TRBJ2-3,TGCAGTGCTCCGCGCGGGGGGCGCTCAGATACGCAGTATTTT,CSAPRGGRSDTQYF
few,.,TRBV20-1,TRBJ1-2,TGCAGTGCTAGAGAAGGTTCCGGGCTCAACTATGGCTACACCTTC,CSAREGSGLNYGYTF
.,.,TRBV5-1,TRBJ1-1,TGCGCCAGCAGCTCTACCGGGACTCAAAACACTGAAGCTTTCTTT,CASSSTGTQNTEAFF
.,.,TRBV11-2,TRBJ1-4,TGTGCCAGCAGCTTAGCCGGGGGGCTAGGTAATGAAAAACTGTTTTTT,CASSLAGGLGNEKLFF
few,.,TRBV12-3/TRBV12-4,TRBJ1-5,TGTGCCAGCAGTTTCAGAAACAATCAGCCCCAGCATTTT,CASSFRNNQPQHF
.,.,TRBV5-1,TRBJ2-7,TGCGCCAGCAGCTTGGAGGTTCAGGGGTACGAGCAGTACTTC,CASSLEVQGYEQYF
.,.,TRBV5-1,TRBJ2-7,TGCGCCAGCAGCTTACAGGGAGTCGCCTACGAGCAGTACTTC,CASSLQGVAYEQYF
.,.,TRBV21-1,TRBJ1-2,TGTGCCAGCAGCATAAGCTACACCTTC,CASSISYTF
few,TRBD2,TRBV6-5,TRBJ2-1,TGTGCCAGCAGTTACTCTGGCTCGGCGGGGGTCCGCTACAATGAGCAGTTCTTC,CASSYSGSAGVRYNEQFF
few,.,TRBV20-1,TRBJ2-3,TGCAGTGCTAGGGGACTGGGGGATACCGCAGATACGCAGTATTTT,CSARGLGDTADTQYF
.,TRBD1,TRBV29-1,TRBJ1-2,TGCAGCGTTGAAACTCGAAACAGGGGATATGGCTACACCTTC,CSVETRNRGYGYTF
.,TRBD1,TRBV27,TRBJ1-2,TGTGCCAGCAGTACTGCCCTCGGGACAGAATTATATGGCTACACCTTC,CASSTALGTELYGYTF
.,TRBD2,TRBV5-1,TRBJ2-1,TGCGCCAGCAGCTTAGTACTAGCGAGCGATGAGCAGTTCTTC,CASSLVLASDEQFF
few,TRBD1,TRBV20-1,TRBJ2-5,TGCAGTGCAACCTTACCGGACAGGATATGGGAGACCCAGTACTTC,CSATLPDRIWETQYF
.,.,TRBV6-2/TRBV6-3,TRBJ2-1,TGTGCCAGCAGCCCACGTAGGCATGAGCAGTTCTTC,CASSPRRHEQFF